This T cell receptor (beta chain) was sequenced in a study of control samples from healthy donors and cancer patients. The method was immunoSEQ multiplex PCR; TCRdb's version includes in-frame clones alone and lacks a portion of them. The sample carries about 28,000 clones, 91% recorded once. Trimming took 1 base from V and 6 from J, leaving 16 bases between them. The germline V gene encodes CDR1 SGHDN and CDR2 FVKESK. The CDR3 spans 16 residues. The V gene is TRBV14, the J gene TRBJ2-1; possible D gene TRBD2, 6 bases. Material: PBMCs. This TCR was sampled from a man in his forties or fifties with lung cancer. The CDR3 DNA reads as TGTGCCAGCAGCCAAGTTCGGGGAGGTTGGGGCAATGAGCAGTTCTTC. Translated, it gives CASSQVRGGWGNEQFF. The entire variable domain, with the rest obtained from reference TRBV14 and TRBJ2-1, is as follows: EAGVTQFPSHSVIEKGQTVTLRCDPISGHDNLYWYRRVMGKEIKFLLHFVKESKQDESGMPNNRFLAERTGGTYSTLKVQPAELEDSGVYFCASSQVRGGWGNEQFFGPGTRLTVL.